The T cell receptor (beta chain) described here comes from a study of CD8 T cells in Susac syndrome. Study-wide context: Treatment status at blood draw for the Susac syndrome patients was therapy-naive, corticosteroids, or intravenous immunoglobulin alone. The study, taken as a whole, reports: CD4+ T cell repertoires in Susac syndrome exhibited no evidence of clonal expansion.

Roughly 0.45 to 1 ug RNA was reverse transcribed with random hexamers. It was immunoSEQ multiplex PCR that amplified TCR beta CDR3 across 54 Vbeta and 13 Jbeta. TCRdb re-analysed the immunoSEQ multiplex PCR reads in MiXCR, keeping a single row per CDR3 protein. Of 210,000 or so distinct CDR3 sequences in the sample, less than 95% were seen once. A remark on this clonotype: Its target is not known.

Patients having Susac syndrome satisfied recently defined diagnostic criteria for definite or probable disease. V dropped 2 bases and J dropped 6 bases, with 11 bases sitting between them. Germline V gene sequence: CDR1 SGHRS, CDR2 YFSETQ. This CDR3 contains 13 residues. The V and J genes are TRBV5-1 and TRBJ1-1; D is ambiguous. This sequence was found in a human donor with Susac syndrome. Sequenced sample: CD4+ T cells from PBMCs. The CDR3 loop is CASSLTIAAEAFF. DNA of the CDR3: TGCGCCAGCAGCTTAACAATCGCGGCTGAAGCTTTCTTT.